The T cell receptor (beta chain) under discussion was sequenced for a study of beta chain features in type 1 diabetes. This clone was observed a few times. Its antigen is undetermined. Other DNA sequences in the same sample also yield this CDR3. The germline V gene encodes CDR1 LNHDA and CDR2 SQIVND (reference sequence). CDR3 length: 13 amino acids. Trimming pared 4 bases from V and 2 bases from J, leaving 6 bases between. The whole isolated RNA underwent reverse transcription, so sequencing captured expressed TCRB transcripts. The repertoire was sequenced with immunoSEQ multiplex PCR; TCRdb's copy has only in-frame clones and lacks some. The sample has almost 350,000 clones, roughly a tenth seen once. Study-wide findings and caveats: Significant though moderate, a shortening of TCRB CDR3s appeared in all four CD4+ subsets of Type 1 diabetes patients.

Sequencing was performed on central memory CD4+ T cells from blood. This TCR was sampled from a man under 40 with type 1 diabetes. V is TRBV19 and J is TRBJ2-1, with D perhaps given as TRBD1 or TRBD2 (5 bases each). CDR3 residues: CASSRGTYNEQFF. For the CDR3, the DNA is TGTGCCAGTAGTAGGGGGACCTACAATGAGCAGTTCTTC.